This TCR beta chain appears in the sequencing data of a study of beta chain features in type 1 diabetes. Trimming removed 4 bases from V and 10 bases from J, with 2 bases in between. The CDR3 covers 8 residues. Per the germline V gene, CDR1 is SGHTA and CDR2 is FQGTGA. What was sequenced were expressed TCRB transcripts, since all of the isolated RNA had been reverse transcribed. Clones were sequenced by immunoSEQ multiplex PCR, and TCRdb holds only the in-frame ones, with some missing. The table lists 400,000 to 450,000 clones, over 11% of them singletons. Material: naive CD4+ T cells from blood. The sequence was obtained from a man between 25 and 39 years old in good health. The chain is built from TRBV7-3 and TRBJ2-7; D is unresolved. CDR3 in amino acids: CASSYQYV. The CDR3 region has the DNA TGTGCCAGCAGCTACCAGTACGTC.